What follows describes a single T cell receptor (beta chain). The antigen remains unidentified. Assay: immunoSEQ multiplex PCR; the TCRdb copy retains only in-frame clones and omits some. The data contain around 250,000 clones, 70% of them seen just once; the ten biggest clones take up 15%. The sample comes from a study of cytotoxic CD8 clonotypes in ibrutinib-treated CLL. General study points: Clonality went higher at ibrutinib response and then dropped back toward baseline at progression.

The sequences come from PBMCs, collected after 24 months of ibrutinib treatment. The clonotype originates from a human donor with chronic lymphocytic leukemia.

The CDR3 nucleotides read TGCGCCAGCAGCCAGGACCATACAGGGACGGAGCAGTTCTTC. Translation: CASSQDHTGTEQFF. The rearrangement uses TRBV4-3 and TRBJ2-1; TRBD1 is a possible D gene (6 bases). The V gene lost 3 bases and the J gene lost 10 bases, with 16 bases spanning the gap. The CDR3 loop spans 14 amino acids. Germline lookup yields CDR1 LGHNA and CDR2 YSLEER.